This TCR beta chain appears in the sequencing data of a study of shared clonotypes between healthy human individuals. As for the study in general: With ages of 18 to 49, the donors were a couple of women and a few men. Study-wide points: About 5% of naive CD4 clonotypes were common to a few donors.

Here immunoSEQ multiplex PCR was the method, and the copy in TCRdb shows in-frame clones only, minus some. The sample lists around 2.5 million clones, under 95% seen once, with roughly 0.39% in the top ten. A note on this clone: Its specificity is unknown. The sample has other DNA sequences that encode this CDR3 too.

Trimming pared 1 base from V and 2 bases from J, leaving 10 bases between. The CDR3 runs 15 residues. Germline V gives CDR1 SGHNT, CDR2 YENEEA. Only Caucasian adults living in Nashville, Tennessee made up the donor group. The J gene is TRBJ2-3, the V gene TRBV11-3, with D tentatively TRBD2 (6 bases). The source is a man aged 18 to 35 in good health. Some clones in this sample may be carry-over from other donors' samples. Material for sequencing was naive CD4+ T cells from PBMCs. Subset indicated: CD45RA+ positively selected. The CDR3 is CASSLGGTSTDTQYF. The CDR3 DNA reads TGTGCCAGCAGCTTAGGTGGGACTTCCACAGATACGCAGTATTTT.